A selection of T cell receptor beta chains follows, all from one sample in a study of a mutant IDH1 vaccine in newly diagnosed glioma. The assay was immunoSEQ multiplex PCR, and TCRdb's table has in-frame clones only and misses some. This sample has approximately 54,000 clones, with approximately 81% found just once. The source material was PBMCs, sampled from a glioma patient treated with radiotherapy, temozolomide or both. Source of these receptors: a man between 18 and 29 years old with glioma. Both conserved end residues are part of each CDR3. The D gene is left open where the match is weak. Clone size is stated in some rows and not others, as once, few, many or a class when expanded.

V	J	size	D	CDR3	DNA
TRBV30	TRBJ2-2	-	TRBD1	CAWSVHPTGRTGELFF	TGTGCCTGGAGTGTACATCCGACAGGGAGAACCGGGGAGCTGTTTTTT
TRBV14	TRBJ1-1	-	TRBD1	CASSQADRGRSVTEAFF	TGTGCCAGCAGCCAAGCTGACAGGGGCCGTTCGGTCACTGAAGCTTTCTTT
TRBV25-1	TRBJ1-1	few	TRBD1	CASSGDRGSSTEAFF	TGTGCCAGCAGTGGGGACAGGGGAAGCAGCACTGAAGCTTTCTTT
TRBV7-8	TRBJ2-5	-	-	CASSLRMAGIQETQYF	TGTGCCAGCAGCTTAAGGATGGCGGGGATTCAAGAGACCCAGTACTTC
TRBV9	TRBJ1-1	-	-	CASSGRTGLTEAFF	TGTGCCAGCAGCGGACGCACAGGGCTCACTGAAGCTTTCTTT
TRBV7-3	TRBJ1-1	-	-	CASSHDRNTEAFF	TGTGCCAGCAGCCATGACAGGAACACTGAAGCTTTCTTT
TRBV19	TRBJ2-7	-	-	CASRSKRGTYEQYF	TGTGCCAGTAGGAGCAAACGGGGCACCTACGAGCAGTACTTC
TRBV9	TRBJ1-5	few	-	CASSFDGKDQPQHF	TGTGCCAGCAGCTTTGACGGGAAGGATCAGCCCCAGCATTTT
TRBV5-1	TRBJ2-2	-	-	CASSFGMGGELFF	TGCGCCAGCAGCTTTGGGATGGGCGGGGAGCTGTTTTTT
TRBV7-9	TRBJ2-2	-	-	CASSFPDGHTGELFF	TGTGCCAGCAGCTTCCCAGACGGACACACCGGGGAGCTGTTTTTT
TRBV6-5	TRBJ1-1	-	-	CASSPTGTHTEAFF	TGTGCCAGCAGTCCCACCGGGACGCACACTGAAGCTTTCTTT
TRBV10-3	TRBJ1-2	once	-	CAISAGDGYTF	TGTGCCATCAGTGCAGGGGACGGCTACACCTTC
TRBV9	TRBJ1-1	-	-	CASSSSAQVNTEAFF	TGTGCCAGCAGCTCTTCGGCACAGGTGAACACTGAAGCTTTCTTT
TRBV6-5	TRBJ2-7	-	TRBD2	CASRTGLAGDEQYF	TGTGCCAGCAGGACGGGACTAGCGGGAGATGAGCAGTACTTC
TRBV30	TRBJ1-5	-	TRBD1	CAWSVPGRGQQPQHF	TGTGCCTGGAGTGTACCTGGGAGGGGACAGCAGCCCCAGCATTTT
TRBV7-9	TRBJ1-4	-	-	CASSSSLNEKLFF	TGTGCCAGCAGTTCCAGCTTGAATGAAAAACTGTTTTTT
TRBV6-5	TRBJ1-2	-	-	CASSYSSGDYGYTF	TGTGCCAGCAGTTACTCGAGTGGGGACTATGGCTACACCTTC
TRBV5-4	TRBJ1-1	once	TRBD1	CASSPGQGDTEAFF	TGTGCCAGCAGCCCCGGACAGGGGGATACTGAAGCTTTCTTT
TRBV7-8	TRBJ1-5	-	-	CASSFVGTYSNQPQHF	TGTGCCAGCAGCTTTGTCGGGACTTATAGCAATCAGCCCCAGCATTTT
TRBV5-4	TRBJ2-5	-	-	CASSLAALTRQETQYF	TGTGCCAGCAGCTTGGCCGCGCTGACTAGACAAGAGACCCAGTACTTC
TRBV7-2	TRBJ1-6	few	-	CASSPPWGRNSPLHF	TGTGCCAGCAGCCCACCGTGGGGGCGGAATTCACCCCTCCACTTT
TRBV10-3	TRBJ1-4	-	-	CATWTGQTEKLFF	TGTGCCACCTGGACGGGACAAACTGAAAAACTGTTTTTT
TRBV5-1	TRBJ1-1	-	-	CASSLILGKGTEAFF	TGCGCCAGCAGCTTGATACTGGGGAAGGGCACTGAAGCTTTCTTT
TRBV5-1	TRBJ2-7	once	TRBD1	CASSDRGIDEQYF	TGCGCCAGCAGCGACAGGGGGATCGACGAGCAGTACTTC